These 24 T cell receptor beta chains originate from one sample sequenced in a study. MiXCR, applied by TCRdb to the RT-PCR reads, yields one record per CDR3 protein. This table has almost 700,000 distinct CDR3 sequences, more than 13% appearing once. Sequences were obtained from memory CD4+ T cells from blood. These receptors originate from a female donor in good health, serving as a healthy control.

This clonotype was observed a few times. The chain has TRBV20-1 and TRBJ2-3; either TRBD1 or TRBD2 may fit D (6 bases each). The CDR3 is made up of 14 amino acids. CDR1 is DFQATT and CDR2 is SNEGSKA in the germline V gene (reference sequence). V lost 3 bases and J lost 4, with 14 bases in between. The CDR3 DNA reads as TGCAGTGCTAGGGACAGTTCGGGGGCAGATACGCAGTATTTT. It is translated as CSARDSSGADTQYF.

This clonotype was counted between two and nine times. The chain is built from TRBV15 and TRBJ1-1; D is possibly TRBD1 (5 bases). The length of the CDR3 is 11 residues. The ends were cut back, 9 bases at V and 10 bases at J, with 15 bases in the middle. Germline lookup yields CDR1 LNHNV and CDR2 YYDKDF (reference sequence). The CDR3 here is CATSRGPVAFF. In DNA, the CDR3 is TGTGCCACATCCCGGGGCCCTGTAGCTTTCTTT.

Comments on this clonotype: The CDR3 ends on some other residue instead of the conserved phenylalanine or tryptophan, so this is likely a read error. The genes are TRBV7-2 and TRBJ2-7; D is possibly TRBD2 (6 bases). The germline V and J ends were trimmed by 0 bases and 0 bases, with 15 bases remaining between them. Germline CDR1 and CDR2: SGHTA and FQGNSA. CDR3 length: 17 residues. The CDR3 sequence: CASSLALGGTFSYEQYL. In nucleotides, the CDR3 is TGTGCCAGCAGCTTAGCGCTCGGCGGGACTTTCTCCTACGAGCAGTACCTC.

This clonotype was detected only once. The chain couples TRBV27 to TRBJ2-5; the match to TRBD2 covers 15 bases. With 8 bases clipped from V and 5 bases from J, the junction kept 9 bases outside the gene matches. The CDR3 runs to 16 residues. The germline CDR1 and CDR2 sequences are MNHEY and SMNVEV (reference sequence). The CDR3 loop is CASSSMGLAGGETQYF. DNA of the CDR3: TGTGCCAGCTCATCCATGGGACTAGCGGGAGGTGAGACCCAGTACTTC.

The CDR3 DNA reads TGTGCCAGCAGCCCCCGGGACGGAGAGACCCAGTACTTC. Translating gives CASSPRDGETQYF. The chain carries TRBV5-6 and TRBJ2-5; D tentatively reads TRBD1 or TRBD2 (5 bases each). Germline V gives CDR1 SGHDT, CDR2 YYEEEE. V was clipped by 4 bases and J by 4 bases, with 11 bases between them. CDR3 length equals 13 residues. The whole variable domain, remainder taken from reference TRBV5-6 and TRBJ2-5, is DAGVTQSPTHLIKTRGQQVTLRCSPKSGHDTVSWYQQALGQGPQFIFQYYEEEERQRGNFPDRFSGHQFPNYSSELNVNALLLGDSALYLCASSPRDGETQYFGPGTRLLVL.

This clonotype was seen at least ten times. The chain is built from TRBV20-1 and TRBJ2-7, with 8 nucleotides matching TRBD2. The J segment lost 1 base and the V segment lost 6 bases, leaving 11 bases of the junction unmatched. CDR1 and CDR2 from the germline V gene are DFQATT and SNEGSKA (reference sequence). The CDR3 runs to 15 residues. Here the CDR3 DNA reads TGCAGTGCCGTTCGGAGTAGCGGGATATCCTACGAGCAGTACTTC. Translation gives CSAVRSSGISYEQYF.

In this sample, this clonotype turned up a few times. V is TRBV7-2 and J is TRBJ1-4; D is ambiguous. CDR1 SGHTA and CDR2 FQGNSA come from the germline V gene. This CDR3 comprises 14 residues. The ends were cut back, 3 bases at V and 4 bases at J, with 9 bases in the middle. CDR3 sequence reads: CASSLDSGNEKLFF. CDR3 in DNA: TGTGCCAGCAGCTTGGACTCCGGTAATGAAAAACTGTTTTTT.

To note about this clonotype: The junction shows a germline mismatch at one end, possibly a read error. The rearrangement joins TRBV7-2 to TRBJ2-1; D uncertain. This CDR3 has 11 amino acids. The V gene's germline CDR1 is SGHTA and CDR2 FQGNSA. CDR3 coding DNA: TGTGCCAGCAGCCGCCGCGATGAGCAGTGCTTC. It translates to CASSRRDEQCF.

This clonotype has a handful of counts. This sequence joins TRBV7-2 and TRBJ2-5, with D uncertain. Trimming shortened V by 5 bases and J by 5 bases, and 9 bases separated the two germline ends. The germline V gene has CDR1 SGHTA and CDR2 FQGNSA. The CDR3 has 12 amino acids. The CDR3 region is CASSAESETQYF. CDR3 bases: TGTGCCAGCAGCGCGGAGAGCGAGACCCAGTACTTC.

For this clonotype: A much larger clone differs by one base, so this may be a read error. The CDR3 end shows no conserved phenylalanine or tryptophan, and so a read error is likely. The chain has TRBV20-1 and TRBJ2-5, with TRBD2 matching 13 bases. V lost 5 bases to trimming and J lost 4 bases; unmatched junction nucleotides: 4. CDR1 DFQATT and CDR2 SNEGSKA come from the germline V gene (reference sequence). The CDR3 runs to 14 residues. CDR3 DNA: TGCAGTGCTCGCGGACTAGCGGGGGTAGAGACCCAGTACTCC. Translation gives CSARGLAGVETQYS.

This clonotype showed up just a few times. The V gene is TRBV29-1, the J gene TRBJ1-5; no definite D call. The CDR3 sequence is 13 residues long. Trimming cost V 4 bases and J 7 bases, with 14 bases left between them. The V gene's germline CDR1 is SQVTM and CDR2 ANQGSEA. The CDR3 here is CSVVSISGQPQHF. The CDR3 DNA reads as TGCAGCGTTGTATCCATTTCGGGGCAGCCCCAGCATTTT.

There are many counts of this clonotype. The J gene is TRBJ2-5, the V gene TRBV10-3, with a weak D call TRBD2 (6 bases). Trimming stripped 3 bases from V and 2 bases from J, with 10 bases between. This CDR3 comprises 14 residues. CDR1 ENHRY and CDR2 SYGVKD come from the germline V gene. The CDR3 bases are TGTGCCATCAGTGAAGGACGGGGGCAAGAGACCCAGTACTTC. Protein sequence: CAISEGRGQETQYF.

The count of this clonotype is one. The CDR3 nucleotides read TGTGCCTGGAGCCAAGACTACAATCAGCCCCAGCATTTT. Translated, it gives CAWSQDYNQPQHF. The chain carries TRBV30 and TRBJ1-5, with D uncertain. V lost 3 bases, J lost 3 bases, and 9 bases lay in between. Germline V gives CDR1 GTSNPN, CDR2 SVGIG (reference sequence). The CDR3 covers 13 residues.

This clonotype turned up a few times. The gene calls are TRBV7-3 and TRBJ2-2, with D possibly matching TRBD1 (5 bases). Germline V CDR1 and CDR2: SGHTA, FQGTGA. Trimming pared 8 bases from V and 1 base from J, leaving 8 bases between. This CDR3 has 13 amino acids. The CDR3 bases are TGTGCCAGCTCGACAGTGAACACCGGGGAGCTGTTTTTT. This encodes CASSTVNTGELFF.

The rearrangement uses TRBV27 and TRBJ1-1; D not certain. The CDR3 is 14 residues long. CDR1 and CDR2 from the germline V gene are MNHEY and SMNVEV (reference sequence). Trimming took 5 bases from V and 8 from J, leaving 18 bases between them. CDR3 DNA sequence: TGTGCCAGCAGTCCAGACACCTTCTATTGGGAAGCTTTCTTT. This gives the protein CASSPDTFYWEAFF.

This chain links TRBV7-2 with TRBJ1-4, with D unresolved. Germline CDR1 reads SGHTA; CDR2 reads FQGNSA. The CDR3 length is 14 residues. Trimming removed 3 bases from V and 6 bases from J, with 11 bases in between. The CDR3 spells CASSLGGSYEKLFF. CDR3 coding DNA: TGTGCCAGCAGCTTGGGAGGGTCGTATGAAAAACTGTTTTTT.

This chain connects TRBV6-1 to TRBJ1-3; D not certain. This CDR3 has 23 residues. V lost 2 bases, J lost 0 bases, and 32 bases lay in between. The germline V gene has CDR1 MNHNS and CDR2 SASEGT. The CDR3 loop is CASSEPQRQTMGGMTISGNTIYF. The CDR3 coding sequence is TGTGCCAGCAGTGAACCACAACGTCAGACTATGGGCGGAATGACTATCTCTGGAAACACCATATATTTT.

This clonotype was seen many times. V and J are TRBV7-9 and TRBJ2-1; perhaps TRBD1 as D (5 bases). The V end was cut by 7 bases, the J end by 8 bases, with 15 bases between. The CDR3 is 13 amino acids. Per the germline V gene, CDR1 is SEHNR and CDR2 is FQNEAQ (reference sequence). The CDR3 sequence is CASIRAMGHEQFF. The DNA for the CDR3 is TGTGCCAGCATCCGGGCCATGGGGCATGAGCAGTTCTTC.

The V call is TRBV7-8, the J call TRBJ1-4; D not certain. The V end was cut by 4 bases, the J end by 7 bases, with 16 bases between. CDR1 and CDR2 (germline): SGHVS, FQNEAQ. CDR3 length equals 15 residues. CDR3 nucleotide sequence: TGTGCCAGCAGCTCCTTCCTTGGGAAGGGTGAAAAACTGTTTTTT. It is translated as CASSSFLGKGEKLFF. Based on the CDR3 plus reference TRBV7-8 and TRBJ1-4, the full variable domain is GAGVSQSPRYKVAKRGQDVALRCDPISGHVSLFWYQQALGQGPEFLTYFQNEAQLDKSGLPSDRFFAERPEGSVSTLKIQRTQQEDSAVYLCASSSFLGKGEKLFFGSGTQLSVL.

This clonotype occurred many times. The V and J genes are TRBV7-2 and TRBJ2-7, with 10 bases fitting TRBD2. The CDR3 runs to 16 residues. Germline values: CDR1 SGHTA, CDR2 FQGNSA. V lost 0 bases, J lost 3 bases, and 5 bases stayed unmatched. The CDR3 protein is CASSLAVAGGIYEQYF. Written as DNA, the CDR3 is TGTGCCAGCAGCTTAGCGGTAGCGGGAGGCATCTACGAGCAGTACTTC.

The chain employs TRBV20-1 and TRBJ1-1, with 9 bases aligning to TRBD1. J lost 2 bases, V lost 3 bases, and 7 bases had no gene match. CDR1 is DFQATT and CDR2 is SNEGSKA in the germline V gene (reference sequence). The CDR3 covers 15 residues. CDR3 sequence: CSASLPGQGNTEAFF. The CDR3 DNA is TGCAGTGCTAGTCTACCGGGACAGGGAAACACTGAAGCTTTCTTT.

This clonotype was picked up a small number of times. V gene TRBV4-3 combines with J gene TRBJ2-7; 14 bases align to TRBD2. CDR1 and CDR2 (germline): LGHNA, YSLEER. This CDR3 contains 16 residues. V dropped 4 bases and J dropped 2; count of bases not matched to a gene: 4. Written as DNA, the CDR3 is TGCGCCAGCAGCCGCTCGACTAGCGGGGGGGCCTACGAGCAGTACTTC. It codes for CASSRSTSGGAYEQYF.

CDR3 in DNA: TGTGCCAGCACGAAAACTAGCTACGAGCAGTACTTC. It translates to CASTKTSYEQYF. The genes are TRBV28 and TRBJ2-7; TRBD2 is a possible D gene (5 bases). The ends were cut back, 7 bases at V and 3 bases at J, with 10 bases in the middle. The CDR3 extends over 12 amino acids. Germline-derived CDR1 and CDR2 are MDHEN and SYDVKM.

This chain links TRBV29-1 with TRBJ1-1; 8 bases line up with TRBD1. The length of the CDR3 is 13 residues. CDR1 is SQVTM, CDR2 ANQGSEA, per germline. V lost 5 bases to trimming and J lost 7 bases; unmatched junction nucleotides: 9. The CDR3 nucleotides are TGCAGCGTTCCTCGACAGGGGCAGGGTGAAGCTTTCTTT. Its translation is CSVPRQGQGEAFF.